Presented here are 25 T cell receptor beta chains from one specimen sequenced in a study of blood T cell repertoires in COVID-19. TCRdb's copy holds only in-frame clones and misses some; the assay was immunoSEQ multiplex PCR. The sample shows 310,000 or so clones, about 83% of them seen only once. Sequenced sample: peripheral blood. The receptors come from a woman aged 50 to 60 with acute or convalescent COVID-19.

The CDR3 DNA reads TGTGCTAGTGGTTTTGTGGGAGGGGGACAGGGGTGGAACATTCAGTACTTC. Translated, it gives CASGFVGGGQGWNIQYF. The chain couples TRBV12-5 to TRBJ2-4, with 10 bases aligning to TRBD1. This CDR3 has 17 residues. The germline CDR1 and CDR2 sequences are LGHNT and FRNRAP. Trimming removed 3 bases from V and 7 bases from J; junction bases left unmatched: 12. Filled out from reference TRBV12-5 and TRBJ2-4, the complete variable domain reads DARVTQTPRHKVTEMGQEVTMRCQPILGHNTVFWYRQTMMQGLELLAYFRNRAPLDDSGMPKDRFSAEMPDATLATLKIQPSEPRDSAVYFCASGFVGGGQGWNIQYFGAGTRLSVL.

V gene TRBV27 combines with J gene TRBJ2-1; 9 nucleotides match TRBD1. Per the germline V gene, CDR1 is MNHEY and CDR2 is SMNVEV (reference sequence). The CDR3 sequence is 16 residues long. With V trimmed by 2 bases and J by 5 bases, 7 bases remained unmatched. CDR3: CASSLRTGGVNNEQFF. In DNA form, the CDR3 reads TGTGCCAGCAGTTTAAGAACAGGGGGCGTCAACAATGAGCAGTTCTTC.

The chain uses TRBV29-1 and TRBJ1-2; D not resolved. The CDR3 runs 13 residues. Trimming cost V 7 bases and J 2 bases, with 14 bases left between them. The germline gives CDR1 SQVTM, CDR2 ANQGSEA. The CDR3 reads CSAEEALNYGYTF. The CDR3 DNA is TGCAGCGCGGAGGAGGCCCTCAACTATGGCTACACCTTC.

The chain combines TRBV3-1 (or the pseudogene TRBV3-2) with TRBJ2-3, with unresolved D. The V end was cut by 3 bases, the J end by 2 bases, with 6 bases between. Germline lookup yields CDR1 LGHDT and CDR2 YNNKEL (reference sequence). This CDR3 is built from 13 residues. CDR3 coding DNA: TGTGCCAGCAGCCAGGGCTTCACAGATACGCAGTATTTT. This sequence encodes CASSQGFTDTQYF.

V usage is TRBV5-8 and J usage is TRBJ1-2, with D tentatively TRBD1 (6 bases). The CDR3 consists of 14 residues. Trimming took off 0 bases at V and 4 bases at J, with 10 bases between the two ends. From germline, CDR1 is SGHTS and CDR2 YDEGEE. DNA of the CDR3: TGTGCCAGCAGCTTGGCAGGGGTGATCTATGGCTACACCTTC. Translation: CASSLAGVIYGYTF.

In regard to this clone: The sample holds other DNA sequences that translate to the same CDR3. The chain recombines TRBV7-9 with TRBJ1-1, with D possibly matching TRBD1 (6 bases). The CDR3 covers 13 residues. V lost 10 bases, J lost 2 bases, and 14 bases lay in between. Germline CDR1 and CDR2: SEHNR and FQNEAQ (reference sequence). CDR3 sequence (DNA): TGTGCCACTTCAAGGGGGGGAAACACTGAAGCTTTCTTT. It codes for CATSRGGNTEAFF.

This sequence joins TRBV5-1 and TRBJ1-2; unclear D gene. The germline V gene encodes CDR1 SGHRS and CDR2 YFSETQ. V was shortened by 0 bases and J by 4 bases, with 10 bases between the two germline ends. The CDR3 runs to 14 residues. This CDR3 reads CASSLAGKSYGYTF. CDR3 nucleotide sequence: TGCGCCAGCAGCTTGGCAGGCAAGAGCTATGGCTACACCTTC.

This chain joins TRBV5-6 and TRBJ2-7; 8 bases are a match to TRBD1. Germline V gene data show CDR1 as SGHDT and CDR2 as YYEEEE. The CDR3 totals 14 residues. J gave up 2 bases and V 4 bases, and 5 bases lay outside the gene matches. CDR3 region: CASSPGTGPYEQYF. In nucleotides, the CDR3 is TGTGCCAGCAGCCCCGGGACAGGTCCCTACGAGCAGTACTTC.

The CDR3 reads CSVSRTGQVDVLTF. CDR3 in DNA: TGCAGCGTCTCCCGGACAGGGCAGGTTGACGTCCTGACTTTC. The chain uses TRBV29-1 and TRBJ2-6; TRBD1 aligns across 8 bases. CDR3 size: 14 residues. The ends lost 6 bases at V and 11 bases at J; junction bases unmatched: 12. From germline, CDR1 is SQVTM and CDR2 ANQGSEA.

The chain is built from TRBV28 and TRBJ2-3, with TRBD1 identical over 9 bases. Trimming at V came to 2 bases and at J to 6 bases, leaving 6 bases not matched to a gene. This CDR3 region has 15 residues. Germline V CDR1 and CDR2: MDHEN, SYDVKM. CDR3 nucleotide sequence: TGTGCCAGCAGTTTAACCGGACAGGGGTTGGATACGCAGTATTTT. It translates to CASSLTGQGLDTQYF.

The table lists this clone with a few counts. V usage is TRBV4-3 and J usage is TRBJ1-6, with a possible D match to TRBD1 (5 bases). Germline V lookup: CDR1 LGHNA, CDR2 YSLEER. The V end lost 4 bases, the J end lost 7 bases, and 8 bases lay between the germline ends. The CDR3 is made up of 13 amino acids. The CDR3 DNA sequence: TGCGCCAGCAGCCCAGGGTTCAATTCACCCCTCCACTTT. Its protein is CASSPGFNSPLHF.

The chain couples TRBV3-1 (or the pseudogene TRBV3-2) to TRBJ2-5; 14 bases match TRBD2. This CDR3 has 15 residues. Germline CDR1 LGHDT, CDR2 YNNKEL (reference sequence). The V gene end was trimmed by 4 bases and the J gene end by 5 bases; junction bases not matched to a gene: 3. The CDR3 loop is CASSPRLAGGETQYF. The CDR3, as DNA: TGTGCCAGCAGCCCCAGACTAGCGGGGGGGGAGACCCAGTACTTC.

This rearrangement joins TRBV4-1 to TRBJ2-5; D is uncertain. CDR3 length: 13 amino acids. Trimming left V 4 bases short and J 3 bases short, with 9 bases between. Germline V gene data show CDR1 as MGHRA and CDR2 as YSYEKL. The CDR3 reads CASSPQREETQYF. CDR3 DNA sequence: TGCGCCAGCAGCCCCCAAAGAGAAGAGACCCAGTACTTC.

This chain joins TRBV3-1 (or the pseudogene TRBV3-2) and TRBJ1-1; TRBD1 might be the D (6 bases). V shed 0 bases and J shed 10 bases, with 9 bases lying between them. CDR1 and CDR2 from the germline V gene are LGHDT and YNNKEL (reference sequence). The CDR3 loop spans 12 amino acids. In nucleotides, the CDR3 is TGTGCCAGCAGCCAAGAGGGACAAGGAGCTTTCTTT. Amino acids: CASSQEGQGAFF.

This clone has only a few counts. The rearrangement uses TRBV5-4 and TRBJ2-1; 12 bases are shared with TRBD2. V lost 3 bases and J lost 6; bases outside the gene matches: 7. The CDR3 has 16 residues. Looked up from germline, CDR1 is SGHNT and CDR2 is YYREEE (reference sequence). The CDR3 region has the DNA TGTGCCAGCAGCTCATCTAGCGGGAGGGCCGTCAATGAGCAGTTCTTC. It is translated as CASSSSSGRAVNEQFF.

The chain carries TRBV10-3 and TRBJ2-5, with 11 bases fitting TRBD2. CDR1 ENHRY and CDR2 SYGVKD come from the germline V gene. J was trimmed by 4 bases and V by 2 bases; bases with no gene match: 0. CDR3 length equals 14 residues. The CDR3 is CAISEGTSGETQYF. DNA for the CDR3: TGTGCCATCAGTGAGGGGACTAGCGGAGAGACCCAGTACTTC.

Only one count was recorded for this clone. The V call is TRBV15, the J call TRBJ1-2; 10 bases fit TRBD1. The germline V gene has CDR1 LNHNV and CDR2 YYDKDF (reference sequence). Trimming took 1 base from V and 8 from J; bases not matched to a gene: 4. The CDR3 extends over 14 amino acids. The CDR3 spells CATSRGGQGRGYTF. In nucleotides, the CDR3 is TGTGCCACCAGCAGAGGGGGACAGGGGAGGGGCTACACCTTC.

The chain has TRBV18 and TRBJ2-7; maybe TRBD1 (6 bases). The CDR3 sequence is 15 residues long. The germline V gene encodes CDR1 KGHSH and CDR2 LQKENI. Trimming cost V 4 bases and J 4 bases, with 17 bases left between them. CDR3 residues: CASSLTHDRTYEQYF. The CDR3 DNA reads TGTGCCAGCTCACTTACACACGACAGGACGTACGAGCAGTACTTC.

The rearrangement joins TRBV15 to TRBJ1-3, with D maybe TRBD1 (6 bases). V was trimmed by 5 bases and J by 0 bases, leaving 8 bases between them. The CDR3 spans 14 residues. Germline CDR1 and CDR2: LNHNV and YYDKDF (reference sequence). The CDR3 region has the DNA TGTGCCACCAGCGCAGGGGTCTCTGGAAACACCATATATTTT. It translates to CATSAGVSGNTIYF. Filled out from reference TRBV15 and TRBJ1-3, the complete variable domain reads DAMVIQNPRYQVTQFGKPVTLSCSQTLNHNVMYWYQQKSSQAPKLLFHYYDKDFNNEADTPDNFQSRRPNTSFCFLDIRSPGLGDTAMYLCATSAGVSGNTIYFGEGSWLTVV.

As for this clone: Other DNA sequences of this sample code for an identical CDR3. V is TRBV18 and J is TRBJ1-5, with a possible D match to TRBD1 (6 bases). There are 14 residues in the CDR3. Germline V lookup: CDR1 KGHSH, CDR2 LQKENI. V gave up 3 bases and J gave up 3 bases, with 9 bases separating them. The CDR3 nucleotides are TGTGCCAGCTCACCCACAGGGTTCAATCAGCCCCAGCATTTT. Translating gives CASSPTGFNQPQHF.

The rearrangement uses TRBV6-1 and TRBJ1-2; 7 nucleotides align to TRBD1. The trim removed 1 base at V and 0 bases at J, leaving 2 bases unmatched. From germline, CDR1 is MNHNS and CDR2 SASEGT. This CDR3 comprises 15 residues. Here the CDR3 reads CASSEGTGPNYGYTF. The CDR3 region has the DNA TGTGCCAGCAGTGAAGGGACAGGACCTAACTATGGCTACACCTTC.

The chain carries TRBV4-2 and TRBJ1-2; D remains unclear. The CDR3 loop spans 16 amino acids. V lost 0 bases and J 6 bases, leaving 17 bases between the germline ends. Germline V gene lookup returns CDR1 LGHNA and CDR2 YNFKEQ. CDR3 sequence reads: CASSQDLLGSEDGYTF. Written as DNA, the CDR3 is TGTGCCAGCAGCCAAGATCTTTTGGGGAGTGAGGATGGCTACACCTTC.

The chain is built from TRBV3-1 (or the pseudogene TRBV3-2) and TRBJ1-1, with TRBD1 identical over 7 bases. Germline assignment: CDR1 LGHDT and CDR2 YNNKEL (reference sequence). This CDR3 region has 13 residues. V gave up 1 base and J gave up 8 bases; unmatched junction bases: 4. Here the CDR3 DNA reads TGTGCCAGCAGCCAAGTAGCAGGGGGAGAAGCTTTCTTT. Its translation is CASSQVAGGEAFF.

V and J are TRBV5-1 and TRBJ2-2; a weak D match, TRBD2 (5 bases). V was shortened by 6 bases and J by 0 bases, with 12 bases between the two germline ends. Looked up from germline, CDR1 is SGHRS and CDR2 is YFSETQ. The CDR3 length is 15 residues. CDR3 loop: CASIPSPTNTGELFF. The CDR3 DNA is TGCGCCAGCATCCCTAGCCCGACGAACACCGGGGAGCTGTTTTTT.

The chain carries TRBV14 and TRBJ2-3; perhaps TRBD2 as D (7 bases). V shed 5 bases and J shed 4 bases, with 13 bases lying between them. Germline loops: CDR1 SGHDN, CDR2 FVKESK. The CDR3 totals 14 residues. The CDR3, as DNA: TGTGCCAGCAGCAGTTACGGGGGGCCAGATACGCAGTATTTT. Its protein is CASSSYGGPDTQYF.